The 16 T cell receptor beta chains reported below all come from one sample, sequenced in a study of cytomegalovirus exposure and HLA in healthy donors. PCR involved 60 Vbeta and 13 Jbeta primers. The assay was immunoSEQ multiplex PCR, and TCRdb's table has in-frame clones only and misses some. This table holds 54,000 or so clones, about 50% found once. The sample taken for sequencing was PBMCs. These receptors originate from a human donor in good health.

This sequence joins TRBV6-5 and TRBJ1-5; the D gene is possibly TRBD1 (5 bases). Germline CDR1 reads MNHEY; CDR2 reads SVGAGI. Trimming removed 6 bases at V and 13 bases at J, with 13 bases between. The CDR3 has 11 amino acids. In nucleotides, the CDR3 is TGTGCCAGCAGCCTCGGGGGTACGCAGCATTTT. Translation gives CASSLGGTQHF.

The rearrangement links TRBV6-5 to TRBJ2-1; 15 positions agree with TRBD2. V lost 7 bases to trimming and J lost 9 bases; unmatched junction nucleotides: 4. Germline CDR1 is MNHEY and CDR2 is SVGAGI. This CDR3 spans 14 amino acids. The CDR3 DNA reads TGTGCCAGCAAAGGACTAGCGGGGGGGCTTGAGCAGTTCTTC. Amino acids: CASKGLAGGLEQFF.

The rearrangement links TRBV7-2 to TRBJ2-5; D is possibly TRBD1 (5 bases). The CDR3 length is 11 residues. CDR1 is SGHTA, CDR2 FQGNSA, per germline. V was shortened by 3 bases and J by 12 bases, with 11 bases between the two germline ends. The CDR3 DNA follows: TGTGCCAGCAGCTTTGGGGTGACAGAGTACTTC. This sequence encodes CASSFGVTEYF.

This clone was found a few times. The chain combines TRBV27 with TRBJ1-6, with 7 bases aligning to TRBD1. V lost 3 bases and J lost 8; bases outside the gene matches: 4. The CDR3 sequence is 14 residues long. Germline CDR1 is MNHEY and CDR2 is SMNVEV (reference sequence). The DNA of the CDR3 is TGTGCCAGCAGTTTCCCGGACAGGTATTCACCCCTCCACTTT. It translates to CASSFPDRYSPLHF.

This clone was counted a few times. The chain couples TRBV6-5 to TRBJ2-7; 7 bases fit TRBD1. CDR1 MNHEY and CDR2 SVGAGI come from the germline V gene. The CDR3 runs to 13 residues. V shed 5 bases, J shed 3 bases, and the junction held 4 bases outside the gene matches. The CDR3 reads CASSGDRYYEQYF. The DNA for the CDR3 is TGTGCCAGCAGTGGGGACAGATACTACGAGCAGTACTTC.

The chain links TRBV7-9 to TRBJ2-7; D call uncertain. The germline V gene has CDR1 SEHNR and CDR2 FQNEAQ (reference sequence). Between the trimmed V and J ends, which lost 2 bases and 3 bases, there was a span of 5 bases. This CDR3 is built from 12 residues. CDR3 protein: CASSLQNYEQYF. The CDR3 DNA is TGTGCCAGCAGCTTACAGAACTACGAGCAGTACTTC. The full variable domain, rest sourced from reference TRBV7-9 and TRBJ2-7, is DTGVSQNPRHKITKRGQNVTFRCDPISEHNRLYWYRQTLGQGPEFLTYFQNEAQLEKSRLLSDRFSAERPKGSFSTLEIQRTEQGDSAMYLCASSLQNYEQYFGPGTRLTVT.

This clone turned up a few times. The V call is TRBV6-1, the J call TRBJ2-7; weak D call: TRBD1 (6 bases). The CDR3 is 15 amino acids. Germline CDR1 is MNHNS and CDR2 is SASEGT. V lost 2 bases to trimming and J lost 0 bases, with 11 bases between them. CDR3 DNA sequence: TGTGCCAGCAGTGAAAGGGGGTGGAGCTCCTACGAGCAGTACTTC. Residues: CASSERGWSSYEQYF.

This chain connects TRBV5-6 to TRBJ2-3, with 7 nucleotides matching TRBD1. Unmatched junction bases numbered 11, after V lost 1 base and J lost 0 bases. The V gene's germline CDR1 is SGHDT and CDR2 YYEEEE. This CDR3 has 18 amino acids. For the CDR3, the DNA is TGTGCCAGCAGCTTGCTTAAGGGGGCTCTTAGTAGCACAGATACGCAGTATTTT. This sequence encodes CASSLLKGALSSTDTQYF.

The chain uses TRBV6-5 and TRBJ2-1, with 10 bases identical to TRBD1. The trim removed 5 bases at V and 7 bases at J, leaving 8 bases unmatched. Germline V lookup: CDR1 MNHEY, CDR2 SVGAGI. This CDR3 is built from 15 residues. The CDR3 DNA reads TGTGCCAGCAGTCACGGACAGGGGGATAGGAATGAGCAGTTCTTC. Translated, it gives CASSHGQGDRNEQFF.

The chain employs TRBV5-4 and TRBJ2-7, with 8 bases that match TRBD1. CDR1 and CDR2 from the germline V gene are SGHNT and YYREEE (reference sequence). The CDR3 totals 14 residues. The J segment lost 5 bases and the V segment lost 0 bases, leaving 4 bases of the junction unmatched. This chain's CDR3 is CASSLGQGRNEQYF. CDR3 bases: TGTGCCAGCAGCTTGGGACAGGGGAGGAACGAGCAGTACTTC. The whole variable domain, remainder taken from reference TRBV5-4 and TRBJ2-7, is ETGVTQSPTHLIKTRGQQVTLRCSSQSGHNTVSWYQQALGQGPQFIFQYYREEENGRGNFPPRFSGLQFPNYSSELNVNALELDDSALYLCASSLGQGRNEQYFGPGTRLTVT.

The table lists this clone with a count of one. V usage is TRBV19 and J usage is TRBJ2-7, with 13 bases lining up with TRBD2. V lost 4 bases and J lost 6; bases outside the gene matches: 3. In germline, CDR1 is LNHDA, CDR2 SQIVND (reference sequence). The CDR3 runs 14 residues. The CDR3, as DNA: TGTGCCAGTAGTAGACTAGCGGGGGGCGGCGAGCAGTACTTC. This translates into CASSRLAGGGEQYF.

V usage is TRBV6-5 and J usage is TRBJ2-7, with TRBD1 matching 7 bases. After removal of 2 bases from V and 6 bases from J, the junction contained 7 bases not matched to a gene. In germline, CDR1 is MNHEY, CDR2 SVGAGI. The CDR3 sequence is 14 residues long. The DNA of the CDR3 is TGTGCCAGCAGTTACGCGACAGGGACGGGCGAGCAGTACTTC. Residues: CASSYATGTGEQYF.

The chain couples TRBV7-9 to TRBJ2-5; the D is unclear. The DNA end is more similar to TRBJ2-7, so the J call may be wrong. Germline assignment: CDR1 SEHNR and CDR2 FQNEAQ (reference sequence). CDR3 length equals 13 residues. The CDR3 reads CASSPPGSAEQYF. CDR3 in DNA: TGTGCCAGCAGCCCCCCAGGATCTGCCGAGCAGTACTTC.

This clone was found a few times. The chain links TRBV12-5 to TRBJ2-7, with 12 bases aligning to TRBD1. J gave up 3 bases and V 6 bases, and 12 bases lay outside the gene matches. In germline, CDR1 is LGHNT, CDR2 FRNRAP. This CDR3 region has 17 residues. Here the CDR3 DNA reads TGTGCTAGTGGCGATCCATCCGGGACAGGGGGCATCTACGAGCAGTACTTC. Amino acid sequence: CASGDPSGTGGIYEQYF.

Only one count was recorded for this clone. V is TRBV4-1 and J is TRBJ2-7; TRBD1 is a possible D gene (6 bases). The CDR3 extends over 15 amino acids. The germline CDR1 and CDR2 sequences are MGHRA and YSYEKL. Trimming cost V 3 bases and J 0 bases, with 12 bases left between them. The CDR3: CASSQADRSSYEQYF. For the CDR3, the DNA is TGCGCCAGCAGCCAGGCCGACAGGAGCTCCTACGAGCAGTACTTC.

The sample holds a few counts of this clone. V and J are TRBV7-8 and TRBJ2-7; no reliable D call. V was pared by 1 base and J by 3 bases, with 13 bases between. This CDR3 contains 15 residues. Germline assignment: CDR1 SGHVS and CDR2 FQNEAQ. The CDR3 reads CASSLERLLNYEQYF. CDR3 coding DNA: TGTGCCAGCAGCTTAGAGAGGTTACTAAACTACGAGCAGTACTTC.